What follows are 11 T cell receptor beta chains derived from one specimen sequenced in a study of cytomegalovirus exposure and HLA in healthy donors. The PCR employed 60 Vbeta primers together with 13 Jbeta primers. Assay: immunoSEQ multiplex PCR; the TCRdb copy retains only in-frame clones and omits some. The sample contains 150,000 or so clones, 70% to 85% of which appear only once. The sequencing input was PBMCs. The source is a man under 40 in good health and CMV-seropositive.

The chain couples TRBV10-3 to TRBJ2-3; D gene uncertain. Germline CDR1 reads ENHRY; CDR2 reads SYGVKD. The CDR3 totals 16 residues. V lost 0 bases to trimming and J lost 2 bases, with 12 bases between them. The CDR3 protein is CAISESLAKSTDTQYF. The CDR3, as DNA: TGTGCCATCAGTGAGTCGTTGGCAAAATCCACAGATACGCAGTATTTT.

This chain uses TRBV7-9 with TRBJ2-3; 13 bases map to TRBD2. The CDR3 extends over 17 amino acids. V lost 2 bases, J lost 4 bases, and 6 bases stayed unmatched. Germline V gene sequence: CDR1 SEHNR, CDR2 FQNEAQ (reference sequence). As DNA, the CDR3 is TGTGCCAGCAGCTTATGGGGGGGACTAGCGGGGTCAGATACGCAGTATTTT. Its protein is CASSLWGGLAGSDTQYF.

The rearrangement uses TRBV2 and TRBJ2-7; TRBD2 agrees at 7 bases. J was trimmed by 7 bases and V by 7 bases; bases with no gene match: 10. Looked up from germline, CDR1 is SNHLY and CDR2 is FYNNEI. The CDR3 has 13 amino acids. The CDR3 sequence is CASTGERGGEQYF. CDR3 coding DNA: TGTGCCAGCACCGGGGAGCGGGGAGGTGAGCAGTACTTC.

This chain uses TRBV29-1 with TRBJ2-3; 7 bases are shared with TRBD2. This CDR3 is 14 amino acids long. V shed 7 bases, J shed 3 bases, and the junction held 10 bases outside the gene matches. Germline lookup yields CDR1 SQVTM and CDR2 ANQGSEA. The CDR3 DNA sequence: TGCAGCGCCCGAAGCGGGGCGGGTACAGATACGCAGTATTTT. Residues: CSARSGAGTDTQYF.

The J gene is TRBJ1-5, the V gene TRBV5-6; TRBD1 matches 9 bases. Unmatched junction bases numbered 2, after V lost 3 bases and J lost 4 bases. CDR1 SGHDT and CDR2 YYEEEE come from the germline V gene. This CDR3 spans 14 amino acids. This chain's CDR3 is CASSSGTGNQPQHF. The CDR3 nucleotides are TGTGCCAGCAGCTCCGGGACAGGGAATCAGCCCCAGCATTTT.

In this sample, this clone turned up a few times. This chain joins TRBV5-1 and TRBJ2-7; TRBD1 aligns across 11 bases. Trimming removed 7 bases from V and 1 base from J; junction bases left unmatched: 4. The CDR3 runs 14 residues. Germline CDR1 is SGHRS and CDR2 is YFSETQ. DNA for the CDR3: TGCGCCAGCTCGGGACAGGGGGATTCCTACGAGCAGTACTTC. Translation: CASSGQGDSYEQYF.

The chain recombines TRBV15 with TRBJ1-2, with D hard to call. The CDR3 totals 16 residues. Trimming shortened V by 0 bases and J by 8 bases, and 19 bases separated the two germline ends. Germline values: CDR1 LNHNV, CDR2 YYDKDF (reference sequence). For the CDR3, the DNA is TGTGCCACCAGCAGAGATATAAACAGCAATGGGTACGGCTACACCTTC. As protein: CATSRDINSNGYGYTF.

The chain is built from TRBV15 and TRBJ2-3, with D hard to call. The germline V gene has CDR1 LNHNV and CDR2 YYDKDF (reference sequence). This CDR3 is built from 14 residues. Trimming pared 0 bases from V and 4 bases from J, leaving 8 bases between. The CDR3: CATSREQNADTQYF. In nucleotides, the CDR3 is TGTGCCACCAGCAGAGAACAGAACGCAGATACGCAGTATTTT.

The rearrangement uses TRBV19 and TRBJ1-4, with D hard to call. V was cut by 2 bases and J by 4 bases, with 2 bases left in between. There are 12 residues in the CDR3. Germline assignment: CDR1 LNHDA and CDR2 SQIVND (reference sequence). CDR3 sequence: CASSIHNEKLFF. The CDR3 DNA reads TGTGCCAGTAGTATACATAATGAAAAACTGTTTTTT.

The chain is built from TRBV5-6 and TRBJ2-2, with 7 bases fitting TRBD1. Germline V gene sequence: CDR1 SGHDT, CDR2 YYEEEE. The CDR3 contains 16 residues. After removal of 2 bases from V and 5 bases from J, the junction contained 9 bases not matched to a gene. The CDR3 DNA follows: TGTGCCAGCAGCTTAGGGGGACAGCCGAGAACCGGGGAGCTGTTTTTT. Amino acid sequence: CASSLGGQPRTGELFF. Drawing the rest from reference TRBV5-6 and TRBJ2-2, the complete variable domain is DAGVTQSPTHLIKTRGQQVTLRCSPKSGHDTVSWYQQALGQGPQFIFQYYEEEERQRGNFPDRFSGHQFPNYSSELNVNALLLGDSALYLCASSLGGQPRTGELFFGEGSRLTVL.

This chain connects TRBV11-2 to TRBJ1-5; no reliable D call. V lost 1 base and J lost 5, with 9 bases in between. CDR3 length equals 14 residues. The germline V gene encodes CDR1 SGHAT and CDR2 FQNNGV. In DNA form, the CDR3 reads TGTGCCAGCAGCTTAGCGGGTTACGATCAGCCCCAGCATTTT. This gives the protein CASSLAGYDQPQHF.